These 10 T cell receptor beta chains came from one sample sequenced in a study of post-analysis software for immune sequencing data. The TCR beta cDNA libraries carried unique molecular identifiers. TCRdb itself ran the PCR reads through MiXCR, one entry per CDR3 protein. Here the sample spans around 200,000 distinct CDR3 sequences, 25% to 30% being singletons. Study-wide results and caveats: Relative to controls, patients had a few TRBV segments at higher frequency, with TRBV5-6, TRBV5-1 and TRBV20-1 among these.

These receptors have no identified antigens. The sample was blood. The receptors come from a girl under 18 with multiple sclerosis.

The V gene is TRBV7-9, the J gene TRBJ1-2, with D perhaps TRBD1 (5 bases). The ends were cut back, 2 bases at V and 0 bases at J, with 16 bases in the middle. This CDR3 is built from 17 residues. CDR1 and CDR2 (germline): SEHNR, FQNEAQ (reference sequence). CDR3 nucleotide sequence: TGTGCCAGCAGCTTACCCCGGGGCCTAGCTGCTAACTATGGCTACACCTTC. It is translated as CASSLPRGLAANYGYTF.

This clonotype was counted only a few times. The chain employs TRBV6-6 and TRBJ2-1; D perhaps matches TRBD1 (5 bases). In germline, CDR1 is MNHNY, CDR2 SVGAGI (reference sequence). This CDR3 is built from 16 residues. Trimming left V 2 bases short and J 0 bases short, with 11 bases between. This CDR3 is CASSYRQISSYNEQFF. Here the CDR3 DNA reads TGTGCCAGCAGTTACCGACAGATAAGCTCCTACAATGAGCAGTTCTTC.

There are many counts of this clonotype. The V and J genes are TRBV29-1 and TRBJ2-5, with 7 nucleotides matching TRBD2. Germline V gene lookup returns CDR1 SQVTM and CDR2 ANQGSEA. This CDR3 is 14 amino acids long. J lost 7 bases, V lost 5 bases, and 13 bases had no gene match. DNA for the CDR3: TGCAGCGTTTCTTTAGGGGCCCCGGGAGGGACCCAGTACTTC. Protein: CSVSLGAPGGTQYF.

This clonotype was observed a handful of times. The gene calls are TRBV20-1 and TRBJ2-3; unclear D gene. Trimming took off 6 bases at V and 2 bases at J, with 18 bases between the two ends. Germline CDR1 and CDR2: DFQATT and SNEGSKA (reference sequence). This CDR3 comprises 15 residues. In DNA form, the CDR3 reads TGCAGTGCCCCGGATCCTTTAAAAGCCACAGATACGCAGTATTTT. Its protein product is CSAPDPLKATDTQYF.

The gene calls are TRBV28 and TRBJ1-1, with D perhaps TRBD1 (5 bases). Germline CDR1 is MDHEN and CDR2 is SYDVKM. The ends were cut back, 6 bases at V and 3 bases at J, with 11 bases in the middle. CDR3 size: 13 residues. CDR3 bases: TGTGCCAGCAGCTTCAGGGTGGACACTGAAGCTTTCTTT. Translation gives CASSFRVDTEAFF.

This clonotype was found a few times. The CDR3 spells CASAREWDSPLHF. The CDR3 DNA is TGTGCCAGCGCTAGGGAGTGGGATTCACCCCTCCACTTT. The chain couples TRBV25-1 to TRBJ1-6, with D unresolved. Germline V gene data show CDR1 as MGHDK and CDR2 as SYGVNS. CDR3 length equals 13 residues. Trimming pared 8 bases from V and 8 bases from J, leaving 13 bases between.

This clonotype has at least ten counts. The CDR3 here is CASSLLGQVPPNEQYF. In DNA, the CDR3 is TGTGCCAGCAGTTTATTGGGACAGGTACCTCCTAACGAGCAGTACTTC. The chain joins TRBV28 to TRBJ2-7; 8 nucleotides match TRBD1. Germline V gene sequence: CDR1 MDHEN, CDR2 SYDVKM. The CDR3 loop spans 16 amino acids. The V gene end was trimmed by 1 base and the J gene end by 5 bases; junction bases not matched to a gene: 10.

This chain joins TRBV28 and TRBJ2-4; 15 positions agree with TRBD2. Trimming at V came to 5 bases and at J to 13 bases, leaving 9 bases not matched to a gene. This CDR3 has 15 amino acids. The germline gives CDR1 MDHEN, CDR2 SYDVKM. The CDR3 sequence: CASSLPGLAGGGQYF. The CDR3 DNA sequence: TGTGCCAGCAGTCTTCCGGGACTAGCGGGAGGTGGGCAGTACTTC.

This clonotype was seen only once. The chain is built from TRBV6-5 and TRBJ2-7; tentative D call: TRBD1 (6 bases). The length of the CDR3 is 12 residues. Germline CDR1 is MNHEY and CDR2 is SVGAGI. V was cut by 6 bases and J by 6 bases, with 12 bases left in between. CDR3 sequence (DNA): TGTGCCAGCAGAAGACAGGATTCCGAGCAGTACTTC. It translates to CASRRQDSEQYF.

This clonotype appeared a few times. CDR3 sequence reads: CASSPGRADLYGYTF. CDR3 nucleotide sequence: TGTGCCAGCAGCCCAGGCCGGGCCGACCTTTATGGCTACACCTTC. The chain recombines TRBV3-1 with TRBJ1-2; D call uncertain. V was clipped by 4 bases and J by 5 bases, with 17 bases between them. The germline V gene encodes CDR1 LGHDT and CDR2 YNNKEL (reference sequence). This CDR3 is built from 15 residues.